This T cell receptor (beta chain) was recorded in a study of cytomegalovirus exposure and HLA in healthy donors. Study-level background: Out of 398 genotyped donors, less than 85% belonged to the Caucasian-associated ancestry cluster. Regarding the study as a whole: Most TCR sequences were uncommon, yet certain public TCRs appeared in many donors.

Amplification used 60 Vbeta primers and 13 Jbeta primers. The protocol was immunoSEQ multiplex PCR, while the TCRdb copy is restricted to in-frame clones and leaves out a portion. Among around 130,000 clones listed, more than 60% were seen once. Points on this clone: Its cognate antigen is unknown.

The CDR3 loop spans 14 amino acids. Germline V gene data show CDR1 as SGHRS and CDR2 as YFSETQ. V usage is TRBV5-1 and J usage is TRBJ2-5; TRBD1 agrees at 7 bases. The J call is uncertain, as TRBJ2-7 better fits the DNA end. This sequence originates from an older woman in good health and CMV-seronegative. Sequences were obtained from PBMCs. CDR3 sequence reads: CASSPRTGSYEQYF. CDR3 bases: TGCGCCAGCAGCCCTCGGACAGGTTCCTACGAGCAGTACTTC.